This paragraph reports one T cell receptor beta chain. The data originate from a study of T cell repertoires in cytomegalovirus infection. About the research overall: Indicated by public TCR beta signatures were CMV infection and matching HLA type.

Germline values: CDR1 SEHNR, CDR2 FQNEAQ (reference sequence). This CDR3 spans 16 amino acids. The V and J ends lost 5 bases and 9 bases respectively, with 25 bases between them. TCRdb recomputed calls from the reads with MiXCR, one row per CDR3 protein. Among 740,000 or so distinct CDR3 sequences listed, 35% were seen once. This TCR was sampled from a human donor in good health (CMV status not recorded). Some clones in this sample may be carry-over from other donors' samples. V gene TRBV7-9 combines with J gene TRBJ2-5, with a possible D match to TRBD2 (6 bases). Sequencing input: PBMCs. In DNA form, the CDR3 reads TGTGCCAGCAGCCGCGCCGGGAGCCAAACCGGGGGAGCCCAGTACTTC. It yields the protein CASSRAGSQTGGAQYF.